This T cell receptor (beta chain) emerged from a study of CD8 T cells in Susac syndrome. Looked up from germline, CDR1 is LGHDT and CDR2 is YNNKEL (reference sequence). The CDR3 is made up of 14 amino acids. Trimming at V came to 1 base and at J to 6 bases, leaving 5 bases not matched to a gene. In blood CD8+ and CD4+ T cells, TCR beta underwent sequencing. It was treatment-naive patients with stable or active relapsing-remitting disease who made up the multiple sclerosis controls. The TEMRA cells underwent FACS enrichment, while the CD8+ and CD4+ T cells underwent negative isolation. Random hexamers served to reverse transcribe roughly 0.5 to 1 ug RNA. Amplification of TCR beta CDR3 was carried out by immunoSEQ multiplex PCR, which covered 54 Vbeta and 13 Jbeta segments. From the immunoSEQ multiplex PCR reads, TCRdb called clonotypes with MiXCR, one entry per CDR3 protein. The sample holds 200,000 to 250,000 distinct CDR3 sequences; 85% to 95% are singletons and the top ten take less than 0.075%.

The chain carries TRBV3-1 and TRBJ1-2, with 7 bases lining up with TRBD1. This sequence was found in a human donor with multiple sclerosis. The sequenced material came from CD4+ T cells from PBMCs. The CDR3 DNA sequence: TGTGCCAGCAGCCAAGGATTCGGACAGGATGGCTACACCTTC. Translated, it gives CASSQGFGQDGYTF.